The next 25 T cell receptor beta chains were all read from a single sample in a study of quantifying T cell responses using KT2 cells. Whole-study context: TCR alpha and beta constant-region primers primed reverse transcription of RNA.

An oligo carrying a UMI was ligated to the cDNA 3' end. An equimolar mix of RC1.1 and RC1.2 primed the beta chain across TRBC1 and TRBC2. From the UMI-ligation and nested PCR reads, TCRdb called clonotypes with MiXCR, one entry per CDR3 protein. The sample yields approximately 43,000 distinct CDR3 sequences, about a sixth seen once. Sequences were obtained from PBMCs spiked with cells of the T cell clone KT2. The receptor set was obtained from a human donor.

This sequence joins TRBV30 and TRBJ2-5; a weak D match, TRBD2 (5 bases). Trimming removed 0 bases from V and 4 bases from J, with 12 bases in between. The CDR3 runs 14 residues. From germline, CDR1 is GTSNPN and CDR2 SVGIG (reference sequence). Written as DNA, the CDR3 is TGTGCCTGGAGTGTTAGTCTAGCCCGAGAGACCCAGTACTTC. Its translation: CAWSVSLARETQYF.

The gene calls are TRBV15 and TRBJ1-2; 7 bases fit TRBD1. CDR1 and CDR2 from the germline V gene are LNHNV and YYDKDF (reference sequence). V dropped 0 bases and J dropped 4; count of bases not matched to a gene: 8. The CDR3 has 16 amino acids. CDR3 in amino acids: CATSRERDRASYGYTF. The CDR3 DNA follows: TGTGCCACCAGCAGAGAGCGAGACAGGGCTTCCTATGGCTACACCTTC.

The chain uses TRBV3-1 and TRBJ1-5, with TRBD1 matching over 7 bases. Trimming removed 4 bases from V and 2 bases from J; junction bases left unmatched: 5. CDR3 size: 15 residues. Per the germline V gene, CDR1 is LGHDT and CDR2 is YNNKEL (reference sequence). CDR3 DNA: TGTGCCAGCAGCCCTACAGGGGTTGGCAATCAGCCCCAGCATTTT. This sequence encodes CASSPTGVGNQPQHF.

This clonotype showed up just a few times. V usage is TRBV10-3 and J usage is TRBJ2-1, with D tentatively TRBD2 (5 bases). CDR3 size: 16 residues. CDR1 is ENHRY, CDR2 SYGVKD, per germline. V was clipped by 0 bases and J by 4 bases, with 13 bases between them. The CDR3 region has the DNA TGTGCCATCAGTGAGTCGGGAGCACGGAGTTACAATGAGCAGTTCTTC. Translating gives CAISESGARSYNEQFF.

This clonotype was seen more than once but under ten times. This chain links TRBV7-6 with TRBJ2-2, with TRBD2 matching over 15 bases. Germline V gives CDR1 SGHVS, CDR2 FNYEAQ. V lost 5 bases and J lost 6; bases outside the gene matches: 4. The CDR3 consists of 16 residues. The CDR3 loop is CASSAGTSGGPGELFF. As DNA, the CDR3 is TGTGCCAGCAGCGCTGGGACTAGCGGGGGGCCCGGGGAGCTGTTTTTT.

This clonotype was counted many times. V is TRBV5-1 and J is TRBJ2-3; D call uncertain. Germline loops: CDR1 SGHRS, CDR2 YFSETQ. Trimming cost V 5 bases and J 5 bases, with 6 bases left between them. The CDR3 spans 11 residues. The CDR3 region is CASRALDTQYF. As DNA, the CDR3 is TGCGCCAGCAGGGCTTTAGATACGCAGTATTTT.

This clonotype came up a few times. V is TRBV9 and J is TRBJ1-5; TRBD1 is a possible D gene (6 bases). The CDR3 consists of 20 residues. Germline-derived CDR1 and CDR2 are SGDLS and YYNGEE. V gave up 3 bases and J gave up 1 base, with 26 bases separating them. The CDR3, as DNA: TGTGCCAGCAGCGGGCCCAGGCGGGGGGGCAAATGGAGGAGCAATCAGCCCCAGCATTTT. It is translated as CASSGPRRGGKWRSNQPQHF.

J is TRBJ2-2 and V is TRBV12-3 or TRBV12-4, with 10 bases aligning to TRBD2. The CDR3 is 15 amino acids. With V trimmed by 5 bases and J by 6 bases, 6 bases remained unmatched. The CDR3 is CASSRLAGEAGELFF. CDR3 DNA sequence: TGTGCCAGCAGTCGCCTAGCGGGAGAAGCCGGGGAGCTGTTTTTT.

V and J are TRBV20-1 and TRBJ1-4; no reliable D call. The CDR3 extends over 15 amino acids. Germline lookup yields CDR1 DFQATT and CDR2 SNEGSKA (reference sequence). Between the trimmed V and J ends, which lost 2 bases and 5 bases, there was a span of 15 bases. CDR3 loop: CSARRLDVWNEKLFF. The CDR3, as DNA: TGCAGTGCTAGACGCCTGGACGTCTGGAATGAAAAACTGTTTTTT.

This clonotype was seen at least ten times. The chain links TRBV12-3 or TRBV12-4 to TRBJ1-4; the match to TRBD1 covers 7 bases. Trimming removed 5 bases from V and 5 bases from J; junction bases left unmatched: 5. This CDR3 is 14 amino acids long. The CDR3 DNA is TGTGCCAGCAGTCAACAGGGGAGGAATGAAAAACTGTTTTTT. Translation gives CASSQQGRNEKLFF.

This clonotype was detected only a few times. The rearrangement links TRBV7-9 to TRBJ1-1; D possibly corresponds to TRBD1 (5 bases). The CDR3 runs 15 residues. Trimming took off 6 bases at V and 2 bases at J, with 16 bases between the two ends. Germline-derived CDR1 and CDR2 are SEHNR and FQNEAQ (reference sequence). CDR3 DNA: TGTGCCAGCAGGACGGGTCAGGGCGACAACACTGAAGCTTTCTTT. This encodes CASRTGQGDNTEAFF.

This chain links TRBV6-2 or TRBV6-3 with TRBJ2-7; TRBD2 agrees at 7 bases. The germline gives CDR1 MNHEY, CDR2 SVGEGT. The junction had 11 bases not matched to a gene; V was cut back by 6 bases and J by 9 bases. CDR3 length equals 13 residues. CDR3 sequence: CASSRTAGVAQYF. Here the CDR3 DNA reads TGTGCCAGCAGCCGAACCGCGGGGGTTGCGCAGTACTTC.

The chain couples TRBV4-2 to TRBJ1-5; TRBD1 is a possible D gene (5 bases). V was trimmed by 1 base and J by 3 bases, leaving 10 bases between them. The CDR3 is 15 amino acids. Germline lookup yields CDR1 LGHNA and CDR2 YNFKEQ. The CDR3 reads CASSQGQGDNQPQHF. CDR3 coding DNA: TGTGCCAGCAGCCAAGGGCAGGGTGACAATCAGCCCCAGCATTTT.

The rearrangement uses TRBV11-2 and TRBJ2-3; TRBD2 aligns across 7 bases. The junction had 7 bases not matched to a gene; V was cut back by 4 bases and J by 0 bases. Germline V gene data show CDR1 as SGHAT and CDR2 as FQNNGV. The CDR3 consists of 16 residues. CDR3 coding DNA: TGTGCCAGCAGCTGGGGACGAGCGGGGAGCACAGATACGCAGTATTTT. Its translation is CASSWGRAGSTDTQYF.

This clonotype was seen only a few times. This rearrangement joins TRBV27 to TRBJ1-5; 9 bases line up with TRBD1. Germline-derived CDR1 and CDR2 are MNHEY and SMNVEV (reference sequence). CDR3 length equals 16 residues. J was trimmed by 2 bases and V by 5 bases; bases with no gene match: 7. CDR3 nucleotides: TGTGCCAGCAGTCGGACAGGGGTCGGCGGCAATCAGCCCCAGCATTTT. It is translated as CASSRTGVGGNQPQHF.

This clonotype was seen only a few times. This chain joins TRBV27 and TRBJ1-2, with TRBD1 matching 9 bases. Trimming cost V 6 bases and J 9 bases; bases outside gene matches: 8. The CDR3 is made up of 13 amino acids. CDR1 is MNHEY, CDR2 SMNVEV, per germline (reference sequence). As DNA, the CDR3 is TGTGCCAGCAGGCCAACAGGGGGCATAAGCTACACCTTC. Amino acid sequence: CASRPTGGISYTF.

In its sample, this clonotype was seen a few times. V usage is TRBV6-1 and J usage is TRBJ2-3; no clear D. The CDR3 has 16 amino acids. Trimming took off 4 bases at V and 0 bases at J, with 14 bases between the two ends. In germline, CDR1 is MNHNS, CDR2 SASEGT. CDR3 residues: CASSGRLDWSTDTQYF. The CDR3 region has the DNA TGTGCCAGCAGTGGCAGACTTGACTGGAGCACAGATACGCAGTATTTT.

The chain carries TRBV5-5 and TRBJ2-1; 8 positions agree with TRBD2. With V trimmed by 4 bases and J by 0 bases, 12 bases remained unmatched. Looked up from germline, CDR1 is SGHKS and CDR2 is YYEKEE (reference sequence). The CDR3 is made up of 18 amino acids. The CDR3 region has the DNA TGTGCCAGCAGCCCGGGGCTAGCGGGCAGGAGCTCCTACAATGAGCAGTTCTTC. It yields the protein CASSPGLAGRSSYNEQFF.

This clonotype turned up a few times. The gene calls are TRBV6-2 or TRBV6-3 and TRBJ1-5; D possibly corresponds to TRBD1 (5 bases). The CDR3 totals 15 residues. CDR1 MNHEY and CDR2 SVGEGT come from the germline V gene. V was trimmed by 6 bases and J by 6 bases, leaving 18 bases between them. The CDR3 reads CASSSQGSLSQPQHF. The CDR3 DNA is TGTGCCAGCAGCAGTCAGGGTAGCCTCAGTCAGCCCCAGCATTTT.

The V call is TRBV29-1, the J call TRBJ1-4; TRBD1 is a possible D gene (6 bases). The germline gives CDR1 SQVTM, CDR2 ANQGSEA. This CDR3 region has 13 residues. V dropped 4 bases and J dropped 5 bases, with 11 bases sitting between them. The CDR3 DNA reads TGCAGCGTTGTCAGGGGAGTAAATGAAAAACTGTTTTTT. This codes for CSVVRGVNEKLFF.

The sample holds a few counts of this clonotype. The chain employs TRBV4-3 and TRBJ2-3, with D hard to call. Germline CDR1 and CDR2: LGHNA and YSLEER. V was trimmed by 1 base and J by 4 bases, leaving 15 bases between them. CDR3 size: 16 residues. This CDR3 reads CASSQVVGRFPDTQYF. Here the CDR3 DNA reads TGCGCCAGCAGCCAAGTTGTCGGTAGATTTCCAGATACGCAGTATTTT.

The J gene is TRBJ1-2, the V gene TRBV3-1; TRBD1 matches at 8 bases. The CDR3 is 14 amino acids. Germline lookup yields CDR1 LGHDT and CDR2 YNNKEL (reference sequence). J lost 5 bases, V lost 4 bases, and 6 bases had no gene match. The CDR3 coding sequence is TGTGCCAGCAGCCCGAGACAGGGGTTTTATGGCTACACCTTC. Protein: CASSPRQGFYGYTF.

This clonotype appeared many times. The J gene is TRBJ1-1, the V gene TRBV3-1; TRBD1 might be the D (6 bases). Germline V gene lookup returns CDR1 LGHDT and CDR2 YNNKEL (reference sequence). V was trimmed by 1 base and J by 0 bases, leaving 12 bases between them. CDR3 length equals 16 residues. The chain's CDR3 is CASSQVGGHLNTEAFF. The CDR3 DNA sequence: TGTGCCAGCAGCCAAGTTGGGGGACACCTGAACACTGAAGCTTTCTTT.

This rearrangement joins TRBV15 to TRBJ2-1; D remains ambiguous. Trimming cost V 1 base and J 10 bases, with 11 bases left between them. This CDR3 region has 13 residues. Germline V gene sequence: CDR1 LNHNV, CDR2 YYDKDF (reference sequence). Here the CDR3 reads CATSRGPYREQFF. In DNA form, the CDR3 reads TGTGCCACCAGCAGAGGACCCTACAGAGAGCAGTTCTTC. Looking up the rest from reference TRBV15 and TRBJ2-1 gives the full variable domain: DAMVIQNPRYQVTQFGKPVTLSCSQTLNHNVMYWYQQKSSQAPKLLFHYYDKDFNNEADTPDNFQSRRPNTSFCFLDIRSPGLGDTAMYLCATSRGPYREQFFGPGTRLTVL.

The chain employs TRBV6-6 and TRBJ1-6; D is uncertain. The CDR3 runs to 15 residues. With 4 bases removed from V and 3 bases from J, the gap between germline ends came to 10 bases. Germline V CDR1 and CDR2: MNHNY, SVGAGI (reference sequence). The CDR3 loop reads CASSLMGSYNSPLHF. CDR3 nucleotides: TGTGCCAGCAGTTTGATGGGGAGCTATAATTCACCCCTCCACTTT.